This is a list of T cell receptor beta chains from one sample in a study of blood T cell repertoires in COVID-19. TCRdb keeps only in-frame clones here, not all; method: immunoSEQ multiplex PCR. The sample has about 440,000 clones, around 89% seen once. Material for sequencing was peripheral blood. The receptors originated from a woman in her twenties or thirties with acute or convalescent COVID-19. The CDR3 runs from the conserved cysteine through the conserved F or W. The order of the fields is V gene, J gene, clone size, D gene, CDR3 DNA, CDR3 protein. The D gene is left open where the match is weak. Where a row states a size, it is once, few, many or the class of an expanded clone; other rows omit it.

V gene: TRBV18
J gene: TRBJ1-1
clone size: -
D gene: -
CDR3 DNA: TGTGCCAGCTCACTAGGGGCAGGGGATTGGGACACTGAAGCTTTCTTT
CDR3 protein: CASSLGAGDWDTEAFF

V gene: TRBV14
J gene: TRBJ2-5
clone size: -
D gene: TRBD1
CDR3 DNA: TGTGCCAGCAGCCGCAACAGGGGTATAGAGACCCAGTACTTC
CDR3 protein: CASSRNRGIETQYF

V gene: TRBV2
J gene: TRBJ2-2
clone size: -
D gene: -
CDR3 DNA: TGTGCCAGCAGTGGGGGCGGGACGACTAAGATCGGGGAGCTGTTTTTT
CDR3 protein: CASSGGGTTKIGELFF

V gene: TRBV5-4
J gene: TRBJ2-3
clone size: -
D gene: TRBD1
CDR3 DNA: TGTGCCAGCAGCCAAACAGGGGCAGATACGCAGTATTTT
CDR3 protein: CASSQTGADTQYF

V gene: TRBV5-1
J gene: TRBJ1-1
clone size: -
D gene: TRBD1
CDR3 DNA: TGCGCCAGCAGCTCCCAAGACAGGGGGAGGGGGAACACTGAAGCTTTCTTT
CDR3 protein: CASSSQDRGRGNTEAFF

V gene: TRBV20-1
J gene: TRBJ2-7
clone size: -
D gene: -
CDR3 DNA: TGCAGTGCGGAACAGGGAGACGAGCAGTACTTC
CDR3 protein: CSAEQGDEQYF

V gene: TRBV6-6
J gene: TRBJ1-6
clone size: -
D gene: TRBD1
CDR3 DNA: TGTGCCAGCAGGGGGCGACAGGGGATCAATTCACCCCTCCACTTT
CDR3 protein: CASRGRQGINSPLHF

V gene: TRBV7-3
J gene: TRBJ2-5
clone size: -
D gene: TRBD1
CDR3 DNA: TGTGCCAGCAGCTTAAGTCGTTGGAAGGGGGCGTCGCAAGAGACCCAGTACTTC
CDR3 protein: CASSLSRWKGASQETQYF

V gene: TRBV6-5
J gene: TRBJ2-1
clone size: -
D gene: -
CDR3 DNA: TGTGCCAGCAGTTACGGGTTAGCGGCCAATGAGCAGTTCTTC
CDR3 protein: CASSYGLAANEQFF

V gene: TRBV5-1
J gene: TRBJ2-1
clone size: -
D gene: TRBD1
CDR3 DNA: TGCGCCAGCAGCTGGACAGGGAATGAGCAGTTCTTC
CDR3 protein: CASSWTGNEQFF

V gene: TRBV7-3
J gene: TRBJ2-6
clone size: -
D gene: -
CDR3 DNA: TGTGCCAGCAGCATACACAGCTCTGGGGCCAACGTCCTGACTTTC
CDR3 protein: CASSIHSSGANVLTF

V gene: TRBV4-1
J gene: TRBJ2-7
clone size: -
D gene: -
CDR3 DNA: TGCGCCAGCAGCCAAGAGGTTGGGGGGTTGGGCGAGCAGTACTTC
CDR3 protein: CASSQEVGGLGEQYF

V gene: TRBV3-1/TRBV3-2
J gene: TRBJ2-5
clone size: -
D gene: -
CDR3 DNA: TGTGCCAGCAGCCCGCAGGAGACCCAGTACTTC
CDR3 protein: CASSPQETQYF

V gene: TRBV7-2
J gene: TRBJ2-5
clone size: -
D gene: -
CDR3 DNA: TGTGCCAGCACCCGGACTGTACAACCGGTAAAGACCCAGTACTTC
CDR3 protein: CASTRTVQPVKTQYF

V gene: TRBV5-1
J gene: TRBJ2-3
clone size: once
D gene: -
CDR3 DNA: TGCGCCAGCAGCTTTTACCAGGGCGAGAGCACAGATACGCAGTATTTT
CDR3 protein: CASSFYQGESTDTQYF

V gene: TRBV7-9
J gene: TRBJ1-4
clone size: -
D gene: -
CDR3 DNA: TGTGTCACGGGCGGGGAAGTGGGTGAAAAACTGTTTTTT
CDR3 protein: CVTGGEVGEKLFF

V gene: TRBV25-1
J gene: TRBJ1-1
clone size: -
D gene: TRBD1
CDR3 DNA: TGTGCCAGCAGTGAACGGGACAGGGGCACTGAAGCTTTCTTT
CDR3 protein: CASSERDRGTEAFF

V gene: TRBV5-1
J gene: TRBJ2-6
clone size: -
D gene: -
CDR3 DNA: TGCGCCAGCAGCTTGGACACCCCTGGGGCCAACGTCCTGACTTTC
CDR3 protein: CASSLDTPGANVLTF

V gene: TRBV7-9
J gene: TRBJ2-1
clone size: -
D gene: TRBD1
CDR3 DNA: TGTGCCAGCAGCCTACGGGACAGGGGTATCTTGAATGAGCAGTTCTTC
CDR3 protein: CASSLRDRGILNEQFF

V gene: TRBV14
J gene: TRBJ1-1
clone size: -
D gene: -
CDR3 DNA: TGTGCCAGCAGCCAACTCTTGTACACTGAAGCTTTCTTT
CDR3 protein: CASSQLLYTEAFF

V gene: TRBV6-2/TRBV6-3
J gene: TRBJ2-1
clone size: -
D gene: TRBD1
CDR3 DNA: TGTGCCAGCAGTTACTGGGACAGGGGGCGCAATGAGCAGTTCTTC
CDR3 protein: CASSYWDRGRNEQFF

V gene: TRBV19
J gene: TRBJ2-1
clone size: once
D gene: TRBD2
CDR3 DNA: TGTGCCAGTAGTATAACTAGCGGGCTGAATGAGCAGTTCTTC
CDR3 protein: CASSITSGLNEQFF

V gene: TRBV5-1
J gene: TRBJ2-4
clone size: many
D gene: TRBD1
CDR3 DNA: TGCGCCAGCAGCACGGGACAGGCAACCTTGTTCAAAAACATTCAGTACTTC
CDR3 protein: CASSTGQATLFKNIQYF

V gene: TRBV9
J gene: TRBJ1-6
clone size: -
D gene: -
CDR3 DNA: TGTGCCAGCAGCACCTATTCCGAGAGCTCCTATAATTCACCCCTCCACTTT
CDR3 protein: CASSTYSESSYNSPLHF

V gene: TRBV28
J gene: TRBJ1-5
clone size: -
D gene: TRBD1
CDR3 DNA: TGTGCCAGCAGGCGGAACAGGGGTTACAATCAGCCCCAGCATTTT
CDR3 protein: CASRRNRGYNQPQHF

V gene: TRBV12-5
J gene: TRBJ2-2
clone size: -
D gene: -
CDR3 DNA: TGTGCTAGTGGTTTGGTAAATAACGGGGAGCTGTTTTTT
CDR3 protein: CASGLVNNGELFF

V gene: TRBV20-1
J gene: TRBJ2-7
clone size: -
D gene: -
CDR3 DNA: TGCAGTGCTAGTGTTTTGGAGCCCAACTCCTACGAGCAGTACTTC
CDR3 protein: CSASVLEPNSYEQYF

V gene: TRBV20-1
J gene: TRBJ2-2
clone size: -
D gene: -
CDR3 DNA: TGCAGTGGAGAGAACACCGGGGAGCTGTTTTTT
CDR3 protein: CSGENTGELFF

V gene: TRBV11-3
J gene: TRBJ2-7
clone size: -
D gene: TRBD1
CDR3 DNA: TGTGCCAGCAGTGAGACAGGGGTGGACGAGCAGTACTTC
CDR3 protein: CASSETGVDEQYF

V gene: TRBV27
J gene: TRBJ1-6
clone size: -
D gene: -
CDR3 DNA: TGTGCCAGCAGTTGGGCAGCGAGGGGGTCACCCCTCCACTTT
CDR3 protein: CASSWAARGSPLHF

V gene: TRBV29-1
J gene: TRBJ2-5
clone size: once
D gene: -
CDR3 DNA: TGCAGCGTCCGGCAAGAGACCCAGTACTTC
CDR3 protein: CSVRQETQYF

V gene: TRBV21-1
J gene: TRBJ2-7
clone size: -
D gene: -
CDR3 DNA: TGTGCCAGCAGCACCAAACCCTCTAGCGGGGTTACCTACGAGCAGTACTTC
CDR3 protein: CASSTKPSSGVTYEQYF

V gene: TRBV5-6
J gene: TRBJ2-4
clone size: once
D gene: TRBD1
CDR3 DNA: TGTGCCAGCAGCACCTACCGGGACAGGGGTCGAATAGTGAACATTCAGTACTTC
CDR3 protein: CASSTYRDRGRIVNIQYF

V gene: TRBV9
J gene: TRBJ2-1
clone size: -
D gene: -
CDR3 DNA: TGTGCCAGCAGCGTAGTTCGGTCGGGGCAGTTCTTC
CDR3 protein: CASSVVRSGQFF

V gene: TRBV4-1
J gene: TRBJ1-2
clone size: -
D gene: -
CDR3 DNA: TGCGCCAGCAGCCAAGATAGCGATGGCTACACCTTC
CDR3 protein: CASSQDSDGYTF

V gene: TRBV9
J gene: TRBJ1-3
clone size: -
D gene: TRBD1
CDR3 DNA: TGTGCCAGCAGCGCTAGCGTACAGGGGGCCGGTGGAAACACCATATATTTT
CDR3 protein: CASSASVQGAGGNTIYF